One and the same sample provided the 14 T cell receptor beta chains below, sequenced in a study of blood T cell repertoires in COVID-19 (dated by TCRdb to about 2020). The method behind the library was the immunoSEQ multiplex PCR assay. The clones in this table, taken by TCRdb from immuneACCESS, are in-frame only. Not every clone is retained; where verified, under half of the shortfall comes from an unresolved V gene, and the cause of the rest is unknown. In this sample the table shows approximately 140,000 clones, around four fifths of which occur a single time. Of the sample, about 40% falls within the top ten clones. Sequencing input: peripheral blood. Receptors originate from a human donor in a cohort sampled during active COVID-19.

This clone was counted only a few times. One junction end does not reproduce the germline sequence, and a read error may be involved. The chain joins TRBV7-7 to TRBJ2-1; D might be TRBD2 (6 bases). Germline V gives CDR1 SSHAT, CDR2 FNYEAQ (reference sequence). There are 15 residues in the CDR3. The CDR3 sequence is CASSLAAGSGYEQFF. As DNA, the CDR3 is TGTGCTAGCAGCTTAGCGGCAGGGTCAGGATACGAGCAGTTCTTC.

This rearrangement joins TRBV9 to TRBJ2-1; D possibly corresponds to TRBD2 (6 bases). The CDR3 has 15 residues. V dropped 1 base and J dropped 5 bases, with 13 bases sitting between them. Germline V gene data show CDR1 as SGDLS and CDR2 as YYNGEE. CDR3 nucleotide sequence: TGTGCCAGCAGCGTATCTACCGGGACTCACAATGAGCAGTTCTTC. This codes for CASSVSTGTHNEQFF.

The V and J genes are TRBV6-6 and TRBJ1-6, with D perhaps matching TRBD1 (5 bases). The V gene's germline CDR1 is MNHNY and CDR2 SVGAGI (reference sequence). CDR3 length: 14 residues. V dropped 6 bases and J dropped 5 bases, with 11 bases sitting between them. The CDR3 DNA reads as TGTGCCAGCAGACCGGACACCAATAATTCACCCCTCCACTTT. Translation: CASRPDTNNSPLHF.

This clone was recorded once. This rearrangement joins TRBV18 to TRBJ1-2; D unclear. CDR1 KGHSH and CDR2 LQKENI come from the germline V gene. CDR3 length equals 14 residues. Trimming took off 2 bases at V and 2 bases at J, with 9 bases between the two ends. The CDR3 DNA is TGTGCCAGCTCACCATTGGGCCAAAACTATGGCTACACCTTC. Protein sequence: CASSPLGQNYGYTF.

The chain employs TRBV7-2 and TRBJ2-7; 8 nucleotides agree with TRBD1. Trimming at V came to 1 base and at J to 7 bases, leaving 9 bases not matched to a gene. The CDR3 spans 15 residues. Germline V gene data show CDR1 as SGHTA and CDR2 as FQGNSA. The CDR3, as DNA: TGTGCCAGCAGCTTAGACCCCCAGGGGGCCCGGGAGCAGTACTTC. Translated, it gives CASSLDPQGAREQYF.

This chain links TRBV29-1 with TRBJ1-2; D gene ambiguous. The germline V gene has CDR1 SQVTM and CDR2 ANQGSEA. The V gene lost 0 bases and the J gene lost 3 bases, with 8 bases spanning the gap. CDR3 length: 13 residues. The CDR3 nucleotides are TGCAGCGTTGAAGAGGCGGGGTACTATGGCTACACCTTC. It translates to CSVEEAGYYGYTF.

J is TRBJ2-1 and V is TRBV12-3 or TRBV12-4; possibly TRBD2 for D (5 bases). The length of the CDR3 is 13 residues. The V end was cut by 11 bases, the J end by 8 bases, with 19 bases between. CDR3 coding DNA: TGTGCCGCCAGCAGTCTGACCGGGGATGAGCAGTTCTTC. It is translated as CAASSLTGDEQFF.

V and J are TRBV18 and TRBJ1-3, with TRBD1 matching over 9 bases. The CDR3 sequence is 17 residues long. The V and J ends lost 3 bases and 0 bases, in that order; junction bases with no gene match: 6. Germline V gene lookup returns CDR1 KGHSH and CDR2 LQKENI. CDR3 coding DNA: TGTGCCAGCTCACCCCGGACAGGGGCCTACTCTGGAAACACCATATATTTT. It specifies CASSPRTGAYSGNTIYF.

The chain employs TRBV10-3 and TRBJ1-3; D remains ambiguous. Germline V gene lookup returns CDR1 ENHRY and CDR2 SYGVKD. V was clipped by 0 bases and J by 6 bases, with 6 bases between them. The CDR3 spans 13 residues. CDR3 sequence (DNA): TGTGCCATCAGTGAGTCCGCGGAAAACACCATATATTTT. Its protein is CAISESAENTIYF.

This clone was counted a few times. The gene calls are TRBV9 and TRBJ1-6, with D perhaps TRBD1 (5 bases). Per the germline V gene, CDR1 is SGDLS and CDR2 is YYNGEE. The CDR3 contains 15 residues. V gave up 3 bases and J gave up 10 bases, with 17 bases separating them. DNA for the CDR3: TGTGCCAGCAGCGGGGGGGAGACTCCCACCTCACCCCTCCACTTT. Its protein is CASSGGETPTSPLHF.

This rearrangement joins TRBV7-9 to TRBJ2-5, with no clear D. CDR1 and CDR2 (germline): SEHNR, FQNEAQ (reference sequence). The length of the CDR3 is 13 residues. V was cut by 8 bases and J by 2 bases, with 12 bases left in between. This CDR3 is CASGAAIQETQYF. The CDR3 region has the DNA TGTGCCAGCGGTGCAGCGATTCAAGAGACCCAGTACTTC.

The chain combines TRBV4-1 with TRBJ1-5, with a weak D call TRBD1 (6 bases). CDR1 and CDR2 from the germline V gene are MGHRA and YSYEKL. V lost 1 base and J lost 4, with 20 bases in between. This CDR3 is 18 amino acids long. CDR3 DNA sequence: TGCGCCAGCAGCCAAGGCGCCCTCAGGGGTCGTGGGAATCAGCCCCAGCATTTT. Amino acids: CASSQGALRGRGNQPQHF.

The chain employs TRBV27 and TRBJ1-2, with TRBD1 identical over 9 bases. The CDR3 totals 17 residues. From germline, CDR1 is MNHEY and CDR2 SMNVEV (reference sequence). With V trimmed by 6 bases and J by 2 bases, 13 bases remained unmatched. DNA for the CDR3: TGTGCCAGCAGACCACCTACAGGGGGCAGCTTGAACTATGGCTACACCTTC. Translation gives CASRPPTGGSLNYGYTF.

The rearrangement links TRBV5-4 to TRBJ1-1; 8 nucleotides align to TRBD1. This CDR3 is 14 amino acids long. Looked up from germline, CDR1 is SGHNT and CDR2 is YYREEE (reference sequence). Germline trimming cut 5 bases from V and 2 bases from J; bases unmatched to any gene: 5. The CDR3 sequence is CASRPGQANTEAFF. The CDR3 DNA reads as TGTGCCAGCAGGCCGGGACAGGCTAACACTGAAGCTTTCTTT.